A single sample is the source of the 32 T cell receptor beta chains below, sequenced in a study of cytomegalovirus exposure and HLA in healthy donors. In the PCR, 60 Vbeta and 13 Jbeta primers were used. Measured with immunoSEQ multiplex PCR; TCRdb has only the in-frame clones, and not every one. The repertoire table contains more than 35,000 clones. The source material was PBMCs. The receptor source for this set is a man aged 30 to 45 in good health and CMV-seronegative.

This rearrangement joins TRBV5-1 to TRBJ2-7, with a tentative D call TRBD1 (6 bases). The germline gives CDR1 SGHRS, CDR2 YFSETQ. V was shortened by 1 base and J by 2 bases, with 10 bases between the two germline ends. The CDR3 loop spans 14 amino acids. DNA of the CDR3: TGCGCCAGCAGCTTGACAGGGCCACCCTACGAGCAGTACTTC. Its translation: CASSLTGPPYEQYF.

The chain couples TRBV2 to TRBJ2-5, with no clear D. Trimming removed 6 bases at V and 5 bases at J, with 13 bases between. Germline V lookup: CDR1 SNHLY, CDR2 FYNNEI. The CDR3 length is 13 residues. The CDR3 DNA reads as TGTGCCAGCAGGGTAGCTGGTGGGGAGACCCAGTACTTC. Encoded protein: CASRVAGGETQYF.

This rearrangement joins TRBV6-6 to TRBJ1-2; the D is unclear. The ends were cut back, 4 bases at V and 4 bases at J, with 16 bases in the middle. The germline CDR1 and CDR2 sequences are MNHNY and SVGAGI (reference sequence). The CDR3 is 15 amino acids. CDR3 protein: CASSSGLSGVYGYTF. CDR3 in DNA: TGTGCCAGCAGTTCCGGTTTAAGCGGGGTCTATGGCTACACCTTC.

Worth noting for this clone: Its ends do not fully match the called genes, so a read error is possible. Other DNA variants within this sample encode the same CDR3. The gene calls are TRBV4-2 and TRBJ1-6, with 8 bases that match TRBD1. The CDR3 contains 15 residues. CDR1 and CDR2 (germline): LGHNA, YNFKEQ. This chain's CDR3 is CASSQDQGASSPLHF. The DNA for the CDR3 is TGTGCCAGCAGCCAAGATCAGGGGGCCAGTTCACCCCTACACTTT.

V and J are TRBV7-3 and TRBJ2-1, with a weak D call TRBD1 (5 bases). CDR1 is SGHTA, CDR2 FQGTGA, per germline. V lost 4 bases, J lost 6 bases, and 10 bases lay in between. The length of the CDR3 is 13 residues. CDR3 bases: TGTGCCAGCAGCTCCGGACACGGCAATGAGCAGTTCTTC. This translates into CASSSGHGNEQFF.

The chain combines TRBV7-9 with TRBJ1-1; 8 nucleotides agree with TRBD1. The CDR3 covers 15 residues. The ends lost 4 bases at V and 0 bases at J; junction bases unmatched: 4. The germline V gene encodes CDR1 SEHNR and CDR2 FQNEAQ (reference sequence). Written as DNA, the CDR3 is TGTGCCAGCAGCTCGACAGGGGCCATGAACACTGAAGCTTTCTTT. This encodes CASSSTGAMNTEAFF.

The CDR3 coding sequence is TGTGCCAGCAGCTTAGTCGGGTTCCCCACCTACGAGCAGTACTTC. It encodes CASSLVGFPTYEQYF. The chain employs TRBV7-3 and TRBJ2-7; no clear D. In germline, CDR1 is SGHTA, CDR2 FQGTGA. Trimming took 2 bases from V and 2 from J, leaving 13 bases between them. This CDR3 has 15 amino acids. The whole variable domain, remainder taken from reference TRBV7-3 and TRBJ2-7, is GAGVSQTPSNKVTEKGKYVELRCDPISGHTALYWYRQSLGQGPEFLIYFQGTGAADDSGLPNDRFFAVRPEGSVSTLKIQRTERGDSAVYLCASSLVGFPTYEQYFGPGTRLTVT.

The chain uses TRBV29-1 and TRBJ2-7; 7 nucleotides match TRBD1. CDR1 and CDR2 from the germline V gene are SQVTM and ANQGSEA. CDR3 length: 11 amino acids. With 7 bases clipped from V and 2 bases from J, the junction kept 2 bases outside the gene matches. The CDR3, as DNA: TGCAGCGCCGGGACAGCCTACGAGCAGTACTTC. Amino acid sequence: CSAGTAYEQYF.

The genes are TRBV30 and TRBJ2-2; 8 bases map to TRBD2. The V and J ends lost 3 bases and 7 bases, in that order; junction bases with no gene match: 7. This CDR3 spans 14 amino acids. The V gene's germline CDR1 is GTSNPN and CDR2 SVGIG (reference sequence). CDR3 residues: CAWRKGAGVGELFF. DNA of the CDR3: TGTGCCTGGAGGAAGGGAGCGGGAGTCGGGGAGCTGTTTTTT.

The gene calls are TRBV6-1 and TRBJ1-5, with a tentative D call TRBD1 (5 bases). Deletions cut 2 bases from V and 0 bases from J, with 17 bases between. CDR1 MNHNS and CDR2 SASEGT come from the germline V gene. This CDR3 has 18 amino acids. The CDR3 here is CASSEMGGPVYSNQPQHF. DNA of the CDR3: TGTGCCAGCAGTGAAATGGGGGGACCCGTTTATAGCAATCAGCCCCAGCATTTT.

This chain links TRBV29-1 with TRBJ2-1; D perhaps matches TRBD2 (6 bases). V dropped 8 bases and J dropped 7 bases, with 27 bases sitting between them. Germline assignment: CDR1 SQVTM and CDR2 ANQGSEA. This CDR3 spans 16 amino acids. CDR3 sequence: CSSWGGTEGLVNEQFF. The DNA of the CDR3 is TGCAGCTCCTGGGGAGGAACCGAGGGATTGGTAAATGAGCAGTTCTTC.

The chain is built from TRBV18 and TRBJ1-5; no firm D call. The V gene's germline CDR1 is KGHSH and CDR2 LQKENI. Between the trimmed V and J ends, which lost 3 bases and 1 base, there was a span of 13 bases. This CDR3 spans 16 amino acids. CDR3 amino acids: CASSPQEGLSNQPQHF. CDR3 bases: TGTGCCAGCTCACCCCAGGAGGGTCTAAGCAATCAGCCCCAGCATTTT.

The chain combines TRBV6-6 with TRBJ2-5; 8 bases map to TRBD1. Germline assignment: CDR1 MNHNY and CDR2 SVGAGI (reference sequence). J gave up 2 bases and V 4 bases, and 3 bases lay outside the gene matches. The CDR3 length is 14 residues. CDR3 region: CASSSNRGQETQYF. Here the CDR3 DNA reads TGTGCCAGCAGTTCTAACAGGGGGCAAGAGACCCAGTACTTC.

V is TRBV29-1 and J is TRBJ1-1, with TRBD1 matching 9 bases. In germline, CDR1 is SQVTM, CDR2 ANQGSEA. The V gene end was trimmed by 6 bases and the J gene end by 5 bases; junction bases not matched to a gene: 10. This CDR3 has 14 residues. In DNA form, the CDR3 reads TGCAGCGTCGCGATCGGGACAGGGCGGACTGAAGCTTTCTTT. It specifies CSVAIGTGRTEAFF. The full variable domain, rest sourced from reference TRBV29-1 and TRBJ1-1, is SAVISQKPSRDICQRGTSLTIQCQVDSQVTMMFWYRQQPGQSLTLIATANQGSEATYESGFVIDKFPISRPNLTFSTLTVSNMSPEDSSIYLCSVAIGTGRTEAFFGQGTRLTVV.

The chain carries TRBV30 and TRBJ2-2, with D hard to call. The CDR3 has 15 amino acids. Trimming pared 0 bases from V and 2 bases from J, leaving 10 bases between. Germline V gene data show CDR1 as GTSNPN and CDR2 as SVGIG (reference sequence). The CDR3 DNA reads TGTGCCTGGAGTGTGCGGCGAGTCAACACCGGGGAGCTGTTTTTT. This encodes CAWSVRRVNTGELFF.

The chain joins TRBV4-2 to TRBJ2-5; 7 nucleotides line up with TRBD2. CDR1 is LGHNA and CDR2 is YNFKEQ in the germline V gene. The CDR3 is made up of 11 amino acids. V gave up 2 bases and J gave up 11 bases; unmatched junction bases: 2. CDR3 region: CASSQSGEQYF. Here the CDR3 DNA reads TGTGCCAGCAGCCAAAGCGGGGAGCAGTACTTC.

The CDR3 nucleotides are TGCAGCGTTAGCCGGGACTCCAAGAGGGACACTGAAGCTTTCTTT. Translating it yields CSVSRDSKRDTEAFF. V is TRBV29-1 and J is TRBJ1-1, with D tentatively TRBD1 (5 bases). CDR3 length: 15 residues. Germline lookup yields CDR1 SQVTM and CDR2 ANQGSEA. V lost 5 bases and J lost 3, with 19 bases in between.

The chain joins TRBV18 to TRBJ2-1, with a possible D match to TRBD1 (7 bases). The germline V and J ends were trimmed by 0 bases and 7 bases, with 10 bases remaining between them. CDR1 is KGHSH, CDR2 LQKENI, per germline. The CDR3 has 14 residues. CDR3 sequence: CASSPPTGRNEQFF. CDR3 bases: TGTGCCAGCTCACCACCGACAGGGAGGAATGAGCAGTTCTTC.

V gene TRBV9 combines with J gene TRBJ2-3, with TRBD2 identical over 8 bases. CDR3 length: 15 amino acids. The germline gives CDR1 SGDLS, CDR2 YYNGEE. The junction had 5 bases not matched to a gene; V was cut back by 4 bases and J by 1 base. The CDR3 is CASSSQTSGTDTQYF. DNA for the CDR3: TGTGCCAGCAGCTCCCAGACTAGCGGCACAGATACGCAGTATTTT.

The J gene is TRBJ1-2, the V gene TRBV5-5; D call uncertain. This CDR3 spans 15 amino acids. V lost 0 bases to trimming and J lost 4 bases, with 13 bases between them. Germline loops: CDR1 SGHKS, CDR2 YYEKEE (reference sequence). The CDR3 nucleotides are TGTGCCAGCAGCTTGGCCGAGGGTATGGGCTATGGCTACACCTTC. This codes for CASSLAEGMGYGYTF.

To note about this clone: An end of the junction does not agree with germline; a read error may underlie this. The chain combines TRBV4-3 with TRBJ1-1; 7 nucleotides align to TRBD1. The CDR3 extends over 15 amino acids. From germline, CDR1 is LGHNA and CDR2 YSLEER. CDR3 residues: CASSQADRQNAEAFF. CDR3 bases: TGCGCCAGCAGCCAAGCGGACAGGCAGAACGCTGAAGCTTTCTTT.

V is TRBV27 and J is TRBJ1-6; D remains unclear. Germline V lookup: CDR1 MNHEY, CDR2 SMNVEV (reference sequence). The CDR3 totals 12 residues. Trimming removed 5 bases at V and 8 bases at J, with 7 bases between. The CDR3 bases are TGTGCCAGCAGTCCTCAGGATTCACCCCTCCACTTT. This gives the protein CASSPQDSPLHF.

This sequence joins TRBV7-9 and TRBJ2-1; 8 nucleotides match TRBD1. This CDR3 has 14 amino acids. Losses at the gene ends were 0 bases for V and 9 bases for J; bases not matched to a gene: 4. In germline, CDR1 is SEHNR, CDR2 FQNEAQ (reference sequence). The CDR3 loop reads CASSLAGQGPEQFF. DNA of the CDR3: TGTGCCAGCAGCTTAGCAGGACAGGGTCCTGAGCAGTTCTTC.

The chain recombines TRBV5-4 with TRBJ2-5, with D perhaps matching TRBD2 (5 bases). V was clipped by 0 bases and J by 1 base, with 16 bases between them. The CDR3 has 17 amino acids. Germline lookup yields CDR1 SGHNT and CDR2 YYREEE (reference sequence). DNA of the CDR3: TGTGCCAGCAGCTTGGAAGGACTTCAACCGACCCAAGAGACCCAGTACTTC. The encoded protein is CASSLEGLQPTQETQYF.

This sequence joins TRBV6-5 and TRBJ2-3; D perhaps matches TRBD2 (6 bases). The CDR3 length is 16 residues. CDR1 and CDR2 (germline): MNHEY, SVGAGI. Trimming left V 0 bases short and J 0 bases short, with 10 bases between. The CDR3 spells CASSYSPGGSTDTQYF. Here the CDR3 DNA reads TGTGCCAGCAGTTACTCCCCCGGGGGAAGCACAGATACGCAGTATTTT.

This sequence joins TRBV4-3 and TRBJ1-1; D is perhaps TRBD1 (6 bases). The V gene's germline CDR1 is LGHNA and CDR2 YSLEER. V was clipped by 2 bases and J by 10 bases, with 17 bases between them. This CDR3 comprises 14 residues. CDR3 DNA: TGCGCCAGCAGCCAATCTGGGGGCGGGGGGCGAGCTTTCTTT. It is translated as CASSQSGGGGRAFF.

The V gene is TRBV29-1, the J gene TRBJ2-6; D is undetermined. There are 13 residues in the CDR3. V gave up 3 bases and J gave up 0 bases, with 3 bases separating them. Germline assignment: CDR1 SQVTM and CDR2 ANQGSEA. The CDR3 loop reads CSVESSGANVLTF. The CDR3 DNA reads TGCAGCGTTGAGAGCTCTGGGGCCAACGTCCTGACTTTC.

The chain links TRBV15 to TRBJ1-2, with 8 positions matching TRBD1. The CDR3 extends over 17 amino acids. V dropped 6 bases and J dropped 8; count of bases not matched to a gene: 20. Germline lookup yields CDR1 LNHNV and CDR2 YYDKDF (reference sequence). The CDR3 DNA reads as TGTGCCACCAGTGAACGGACAGGGAGTCCCCTACGGGAAGGCTACACCTTC. This codes for CATSERTGSPLREGYTF.

This chain connects TRBV5-1 to TRBJ1-1, with TRBD1 identical over 9 bases. Germline V gene sequence: CDR1 SGHRS, CDR2 YFSETQ. V shed 3 bases, J shed 1 base, and the junction held 1 base outside the gene matches. The CDR3 runs to 14 residues. The CDR3 sequence: CASSSTGGNTEAFF. The CDR3 bases are TGCGCCAGCAGCTCGACAGGGGGGAACACTGAAGCTTTCTTT.

CDR3 in amino acids: CTSSRWASGRAGLNNEQFF. CDR3 coding DNA: TGCACCAGCAGCCGGTGGGCTAGCGGGAGGGCGGGGTTAAACAATGAGCAGTTCTTC. This chain joins TRBV1 and TRBJ2-1; TRBD2, as called in the table, went unchecked against the DNA. TRBV1 is a recognized pseudogene. This CDR3 has 19 amino acids.

This chain joins TRBV29-1 and TRBJ2-7, with 9 bases lining up with TRBD1. CDR1 is SQVTM and CDR2 is ANQGSEA in the germline V gene. The CDR3 is 16 residues long. Unmatched junction bases numbered 10, after V lost 3 bases and J lost 1 base. CDR3 DNA sequence: TGCAGCGTTGAGAGGGTAGGAGGGACAGGGTCCTACGAGCAGTACTTC. Protein product: CSVERVGGTGSYEQYF.

For the CDR3, the DNA is TGCAGCGTACGGCAGCGGTTTACTGGGACCCAGTACTTC. It is translated as CSVRQRFTGTQYF. V is TRBV29-1 and J is TRBJ2-5; D possibly corresponds to TRBD2 (5 bases). This CDR3 has 13 residues. Germline V gene lookup returns CDR1 SQVTM and CDR2 ANQGSEA. V lost 6 bases and J 7 bases, leaving 18 bases between the germline ends.